This T cell receptor beta chain was sequenced for a study of graft-versus-host responses after intestinal transplantation. About the research overall: Recipients got multivisceral, liver-intestinal, or isolated intestinal transplants. After anti-thymocyte globulin induction, recipients took tacrolimus and steroids for 2 to 3 years.

From germline, CDR1 is SGHTA and CDR2 FQGNSA. V gave up 3 bases and J gave up 2 bases; unmatched junction bases: 1. This CDR3 is built from 13 residues. A word on this clone: Its target is unknown.

Points from the study as a whole: High graft-versus-host to host-versus-graft T cell clonal ratios marked allografts of patients with graft-donor macrochimerism. Some GvH clones were seen earlier in gut or blood, suggesting intestinal origin.

Only in-frame clones appear in the TCRdb table, and some are missing; sequencing was by immunoSEQ multiplex PCR. The sample contains some 36,000 clones, around 94% of which appear only once. V is TRBV7-2 and J is TRBJ2-7, with 7 nucleotides matching TRBD1. The sample here was unstimulated CD4+ T cells sorted from spleen or lymph node cells, taken before transplant. This TCR was sampled from a human donor who was the organ donor for an intestinal transplant. CDR3 sequence: CASSFGQAYEQYF. The CDR3 nucleotides read TGTGCCAGCAGCTTTGGACAGGCCTACGAGCAGTACTTC.